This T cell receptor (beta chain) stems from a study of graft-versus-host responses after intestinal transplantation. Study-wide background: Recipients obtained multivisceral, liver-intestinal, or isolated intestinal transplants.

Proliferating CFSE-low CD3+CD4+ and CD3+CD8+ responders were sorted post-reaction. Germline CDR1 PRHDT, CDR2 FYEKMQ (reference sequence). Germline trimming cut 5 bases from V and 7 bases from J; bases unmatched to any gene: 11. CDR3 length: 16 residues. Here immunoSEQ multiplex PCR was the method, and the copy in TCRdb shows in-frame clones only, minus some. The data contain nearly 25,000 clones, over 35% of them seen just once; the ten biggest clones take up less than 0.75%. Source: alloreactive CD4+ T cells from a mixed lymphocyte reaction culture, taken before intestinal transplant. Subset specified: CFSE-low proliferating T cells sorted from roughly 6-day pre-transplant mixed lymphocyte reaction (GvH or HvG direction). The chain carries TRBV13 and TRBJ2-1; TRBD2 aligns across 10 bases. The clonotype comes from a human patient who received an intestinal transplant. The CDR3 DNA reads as TGTGCCAGCAGCCCCTCTGTAGCGGGGGGTAAGAATGAGCAGTTCTTC. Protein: CASSPSVAGGKNEQFF.